The clone carrying this TCR beta chain came up a few times. This sample is drawn from a study of regulatory T cells in long-lasting Graves disease. The trim removed 4 bases at V and 6 bases at J, leaving 7 bases unmatched. From germline, CDR1 is SQVTM and CDR2 ANQGSEA. The CDR3 consists of 14 residues. This sample's time point: newly diagnosed GD, antithyroid drugs for less than 3 months. Following extraction of RNA from PBMCs, that RNA was used to make the TCR library. Arm-PCR with iRepertoire HTBI primers amplified the CDR3 regions for these TCR beta libraries. In TCRdb, the multiplex PCR reads were re-called with MiXCR into one record per CDR3 protein. The repertoire holds hundreds of thousands of distinct CDR3 sequences, roughly 15% seen once, with 15% to 20% in the top ten. These data were also reused for a study on T cells in Graves' hyperthyroidism and ophthalmopathy.

The chain has TRBV29-1 and TRBJ2-2; the match to TRBD2 covers 8 bases. Here the sequenced sample was peripheral blood mononuclear cells (PBMCs), taken at new diagnosis, from a patient treated with antithyroid drugs. The clonotype comes from a woman between 25 and 40 years old with Graves disease. CDR3 protein: CSVGEREHPGELFF. CDR3 coding DNA: TGCAGCGTTGGGGAGCGGGAGCACCCCGGGGAGCTGTTTTTT.